This TCR beta chain was found in a study of blood T cell repertoires in COVID-19. This clone was picked up a small number of times. Original processing methods: Nucleated cell counts were estimated from reference gene primer amplification. Clones were read by immunoSEQ multiplex PCR, and TCRdb kept only the in-frame ones, dropping some. From that table come the V and J calls and clone size; the DNA was used to work out D and trimming. Of 250,000 to 300,000 clones in the sample, 80% to 90% were seen once. CDR3 length equals 14 residues. Germline V gene sequence: CDR1 SGHRS, CDR2 YFSETQ. Between the trimmed V and J ends, which lost 0 bases and 2 bases, there was a span of 8 bases.

The sample taken for sequencing was peripheral blood. The chain has TRBV5-1 and TRBJ2-5; no clear D. The TCR comes from a man older than 75 with acute or convalescent COVID-19. CDR3 DNA sequence: TGCGCCAGCAGCTTGGCCGTAGCTCAAGAGACCCAGTACTTC. It codes for CASSLAVAQETQYF.